Reported below is one T cell receptor beta chain. This entry belongs to a study of blood T cell repertoires in COVID-19. Study overall: Researchers got acute and convalescent COVID-19 samples from the United States, Italy and Spain. The cDNA or gDNA used as material had been derived from T cells, B-cell-depleted T cells, or PBMCs.

Original processing methods: Nucleated cell counts were estimated from reference gene primer amplification. The method was immunoSEQ multiplex PCR; TCRdb's version includes in-frame clones alone and lacks a portion of them. That table furnishes V, J and clone size, whereas the DNA furnished D and trimming. This sample carries approximately 220,000 clones, more than 85% of them seen once, and the ten largest clones take 3%. Input material: peripheral blood. This TCR came from a man aged 55 to 69 with acute or convalescent COVID-19.

The CDR3 DNA follows: TGTGCCAGCAGCTTCACCGGGGATACGCAGTATTTT. Its protein product is CASSFTGDTQYF. The J gene is TRBJ2-3, the V gene TRBV11-2; D is undetermined. Germline V gene data show CDR1 as SGHAT and CDR2 as FQNNGV. The CDR3 is made up of 12 amino acids. V dropped 3 bases and J dropped 6 bases, with 7 bases sitting between them.